This TCR beta chain was identified in a study of T cells expressing NK-cell markers. TCRdb reprocessed the 5' RACE reads and reports one entry per CDR3 protein, with no DNA. This repertoire includes 400,000 or so distinct CDR3 sequences. The CDR3 totals 13 residues. Germline-derived CDR1 and CDR2 are DFQATT and SNEGSKA (reference sequence). The origin of this receptor is a woman in her forties or fifties in good health. Sequenced: blood T cells: a sorted CD56 or NKG2C T cell subset, CD4+ or CD8+ T cells, or bulk PBMC T cells (not recorded which). The rearrangement uses TRBV20-1 and TRBJ1-4; TCRdb designates TRBD1, a call that cannot be tested without DNA. CDR3 residues: CSAREDSYEKLFF.